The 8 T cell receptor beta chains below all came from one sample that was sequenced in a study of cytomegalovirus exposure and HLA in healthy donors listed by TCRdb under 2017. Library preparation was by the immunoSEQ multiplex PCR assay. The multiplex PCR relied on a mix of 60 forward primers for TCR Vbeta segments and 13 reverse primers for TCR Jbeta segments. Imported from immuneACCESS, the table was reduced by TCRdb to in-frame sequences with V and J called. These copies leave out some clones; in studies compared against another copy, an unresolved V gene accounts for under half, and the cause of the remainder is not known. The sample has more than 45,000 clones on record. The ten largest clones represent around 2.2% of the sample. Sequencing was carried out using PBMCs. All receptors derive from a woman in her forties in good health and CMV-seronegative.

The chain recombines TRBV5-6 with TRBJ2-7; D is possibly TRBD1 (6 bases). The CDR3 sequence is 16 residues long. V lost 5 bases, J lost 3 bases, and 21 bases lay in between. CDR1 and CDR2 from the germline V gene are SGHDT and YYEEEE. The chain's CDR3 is CASRDGGVTGHYEQYF. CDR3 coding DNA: TGTGCCAGCAGGGATGGGGGAGTAACAGGGCACTACGAGCAGTACTTC.

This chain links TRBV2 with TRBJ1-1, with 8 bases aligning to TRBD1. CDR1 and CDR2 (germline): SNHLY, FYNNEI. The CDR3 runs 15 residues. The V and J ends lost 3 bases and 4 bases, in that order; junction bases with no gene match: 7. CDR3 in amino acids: CASSDRQGAGTEAFF. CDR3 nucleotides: TGTGCCAGCAGTGACCGCCAGGGGGCGGGCACTGAAGCTTTCTTT. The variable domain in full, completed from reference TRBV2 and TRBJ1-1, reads EPEVTQTPSHQVTQMGQEVILRCVPISNHLYFYWYRQILGQKVEFLVSFYNNEISEKSEIFDDQFSVERPDGSNFTLKIRSTKLEDSAMYFCASSDRQGAGTEAFFGQGTRLTVV.

CDR3 nucleotides: TGTGCCAGCGCTCCTGGACAGGGGATCGCTAACTATGGCTACACCTTC. Amino acid sequence: CASAPGQGIANYGYTF. The chain combines TRBV2 with TRBJ1-2, with 9 bases aligning to TRBD1. The germline gives CDR1 SNHLY, CDR2 FYNNEI. This CDR3 is built from 16 residues. With V trimmed by 8 bases and J by 0 bases, 10 bases remained unmatched.

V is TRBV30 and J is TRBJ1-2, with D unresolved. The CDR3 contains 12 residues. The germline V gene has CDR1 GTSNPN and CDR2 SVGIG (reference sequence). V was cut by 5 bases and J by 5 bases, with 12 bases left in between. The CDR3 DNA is TGTGCCTGGGATACCGGGAGGTATGGCTACACCTTC. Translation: CAWDTGRYGYTF.

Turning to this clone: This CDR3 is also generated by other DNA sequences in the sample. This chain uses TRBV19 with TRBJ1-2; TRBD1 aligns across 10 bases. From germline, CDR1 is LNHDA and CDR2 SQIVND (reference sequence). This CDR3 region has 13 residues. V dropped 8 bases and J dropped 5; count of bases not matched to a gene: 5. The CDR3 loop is CASEGQGRYGYTF. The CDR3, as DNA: TGTGCCAGTGAGGGACAGGGGAGGTATGGCTACACCTTC.

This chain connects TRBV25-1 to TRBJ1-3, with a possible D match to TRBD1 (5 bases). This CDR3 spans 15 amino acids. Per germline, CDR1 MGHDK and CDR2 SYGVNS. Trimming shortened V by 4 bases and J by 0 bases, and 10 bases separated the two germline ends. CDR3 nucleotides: TGTGCCAGCAGTGCCTCGGACACCTCTGGAAACACCATATATTTT. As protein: CASSASDTSGNTIYF.

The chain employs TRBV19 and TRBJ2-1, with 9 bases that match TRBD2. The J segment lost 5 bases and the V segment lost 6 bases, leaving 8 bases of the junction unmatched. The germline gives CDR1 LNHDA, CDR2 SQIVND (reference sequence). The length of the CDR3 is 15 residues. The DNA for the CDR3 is TGTGCCAGTAGGACCGCCGGGACTAGCAACAATGAGCAGTTCTTC. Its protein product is CASRTAGTSNNEQFF. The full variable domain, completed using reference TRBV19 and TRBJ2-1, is DGGITQSPKYLFRKEGQNVTLSCEQNLNHDAMYWYRQDPGQGLRLIYYSQIVNDFQKGDIAEGYSVSREKKESFPLTVTSAQKNPTAFYLCASRTAGTSNNEQFFGPGTRLTVL.

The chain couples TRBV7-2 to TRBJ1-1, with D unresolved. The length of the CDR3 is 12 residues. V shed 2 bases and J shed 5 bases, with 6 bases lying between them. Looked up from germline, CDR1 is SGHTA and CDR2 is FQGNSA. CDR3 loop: CASSLPGTEAFF. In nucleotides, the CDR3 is TGTGCCAGCAGCTTACCCGGTACTGAAGCTTTCTTT.